These 17 T cell receptor beta chains were all obtained from the same sample, sequenced in a study of blood T cell repertoires in COVID-19. Libraries were prepared by immunoSEQ multiplex PCR; TCRdb keeps only in-frame clonotypes and omits some of them. This repertoire shows about 360,000 clones, 65% to 90% found once; its top ten account for roughly 7.1%. Material for sequencing was peripheral blood. Source of these receptors: a woman aged 60-75 years with COVID-19, enrolled during active disease.

The V and J genes are TRBV6-5 and TRBJ2-1, with D possibly TRBD2 on 6 matching bases. This CDR3 has 13 amino acids. V was pared by 8 bases and J by 7 bases, with 15 bases between. The germline V gene has CDR1 MNHEY and CDR2 SVGAGI. CDR3 DNA sequence: TGTGCCAGCCAAATAATACGGGGGAATGAGCAGTTCTTC. Its protein product is CASQIIRGNEQFF.

The chain uses TRBV11-1 and TRBJ1-1; 7 positions agree with TRBD1. Per the germline V gene, CDR1 is SGHAT and CDR2 is FQDESV (reference sequence). The CDR3 contains 15 residues. The J segment lost 0 bases and the V segment lost 6 bases, leaving 7 bases of the junction unmatched. CDR3 DNA: TGTGCCAGCAGGGGGGGCGACAGGGTGAACACTGAAGCTTTCTTT. This gives the protein CASRGGDRVNTEAFF.

The V gene is TRBV5-1, the J gene TRBJ2-1; D is ambiguous. Germline lookup yields CDR1 SGHRS and CDR2 YFSETQ. With 6 bases removed from V and 0 bases from J, the gap between germline ends came to 10 bases. The CDR3 is made up of 14 amino acids. Here the CDR3 reads CASNSVGSYNEQFF. For the CDR3, the DNA is TGCGCCAGCAACAGTGTGGGCTCCTACAATGAGCAGTTCTTC.

The rearrangement uses TRBV6-5 and TRBJ1-2; TRBD1 matches at 8 bases. This CDR3 is built from 14 residues. CDR1 MNHEY and CDR2 SVGAGI come from the germline V gene. The J segment lost 8 bases and the V segment lost 4 bases, leaving 9 bases of the junction unmatched. CDR3 sequence reads: CASSSVQGVVGYTF. The CDR3 coding sequence is TGTGCCAGCAGTTCTGTACAGGGGGTTGTGGGCTACACCTTC.

This clone appeared a few times. V gene TRBV23-1 combines with J gene TRBJ1-3; D might be TRBD1 (5 bases). TRBV23-1 is an ORF, with its function uncertain. V shed 1 base and J shed 7 bases, with 11 bases lying between them. This CDR3 spans 14 amino acids. The CDR3 DNA is TGCGCCAGCAGTCAATTGGCAGGGATGAACACCATATATTTT. This codes for CASSQLAGMNTIYF.

The chain links TRBV6-5 to TRBJ1-2; no clear D. CDR1 is MNHEY and CDR2 is SVGAGI in the germline V gene. The CDR3 length is 14 residues. V dropped 6 bases and J dropped 2 bases, with 13 bases sitting between them. CDR3 DNA sequence: TGTGCCAGCAGAATTTCGACACAAAACTATGGCTACACCTTC. The encoded protein is CASRISTQNYGYTF.

The J gene is TRBJ1-1, the V gene TRBV6-5; a possible D gene is TRBD1 (6 bases). The CDR3 has 12 residues. V lost 7 bases, J lost 5 bases, and 11 bases lay in between. In germline, CDR1 is MNHEY, CDR2 SVGAGI. CDR3 DNA: TGTGCCAGCAAACGAACAGGGACTGAAGCTTTCTTT. Its translation: CASKRTGTEAFF.

This rearrangement joins TRBV4-3 to TRBJ1-2; no firm D call. V was clipped by 0 bases and J by 6 bases, with 8 bases between them. CDR1 and CDR2 from the germline V gene are LGHNA and YSLEER. The CDR3 consists of 13 residues. The CDR3 DNA is TGCGCCAGCAGCCAAGATGGGCCCGATGGCTACACCTTC. Its translation is CASSQDGPDGYTF.

The chain is built from TRBV13 and TRBJ1-1; D ambiguous. The germline V gene has CDR1 PRHDT and CDR2 FYEKMQ (reference sequence). V was clipped by 3 bases and J by 4 bases, with 9 bases between them. This CDR3 spans 13 amino acids. The CDR3 here is CASSFEQITEAFF. CDR3 sequence (DNA): TGTGCCAGCAGCTTTGAGCAAATCACTGAAGCTTTCTTT. Variable domain in full (rest from reference TRBV13 and TRBJ1-1): AAGVIQSPRHLIKEKRETATLKCYPIPRHDTVYWYQQGPGQDPQFLISFYEKMQSDKGSIPDRFSAQQFSDYHSELNMSSLELGDSALYFCASSFEQITEAFFGQGTRLTVV.

This rearrangement joins TRBV7-3 to TRBJ1-1, with D unclear. CDR3 length: 15 residues. The germline V and J ends were trimmed by 2 bases and 1 base, with 11 bases remaining between them. From germline, CDR1 is SGHTA and CDR2 FQGTGA. In DNA, the CDR3 is TGTGCCAGCAGCTTAGGAGGGAGTGAGAACACTGAAGCTTTCTTT. Translation gives CASSLGGSENTEAFF.

The J gene is TRBJ2-7, the V gene TRBV7-8, with D unresolved. The CDR3 is 14 amino acids. Trimming cost V 5 bases and J 0 bases, with 11 bases left between them. CDR1 SGHVS and CDR2 FQNEAQ come from the germline V gene. In DNA, the CDR3 is TGTGCCAGCAGCCCCAGAATAAGCTCCTACGAGCAGTACTTC. This codes for CASSPRISSYEQYF.

The chain carries TRBV30 and TRBJ1-2, with D maybe TRBD1 (5 bases). CDR3 length: 14 amino acids. Germline CDR1 GTSNPN, CDR2 SVGIG (reference sequence). Trimming shortened V by 0 bases and J by 5 bases, and 13 bases separated the two germline ends. The CDR3 is CAWSVLVTAYGYTF. The CDR3 DNA follows: TGTGCCTGGAGTGTACTTGTGACAGCGTATGGCTACACCTTC. The whole variable domain, remainder taken from reference TRBV30 and TRBJ1-2, is SQTIHQWPATLVQPVGSPLSLECTVEGTSNPNLYWYRQAAGRGLQLLFYSVGIGQISSEVPQNLSASRPQDRQFILSSKKLLLSDSGFYLCAWSVLVTAYGYTFGSGTRLTVV.

The genes are TRBV5-4 and TRBJ2-5, with 8 positions matching TRBD1. From germline, CDR1 is SGHNT and CDR2 YYREEE (reference sequence). The CDR3 consists of 15 residues. V lost 4 bases to trimming and J lost 5 bases; unmatched junction nucleotides: 10. CDR3 sequence: CASSRPETGEETQYF. CDR3 coding DNA: TGTGCCAGCAGCCGCCCGGAGACAGGGGAGGAGACCCAGTACTTC.

CDR3 amino acids: CASSQGVDRGGTDTQYF. As DNA, the CDR3 is TGTGCCAGCAGCCAAGGGGTGGACAGGGGAGGTACAGATACGCAGTATTTT. The rearrangement uses TRBV3-1 (or the pseudogene TRBV3-2) and TRBJ2-3, with 9 nucleotides matching TRBD1. Germline CDR1 and CDR2: LGHDT and YNNKEL (reference sequence). The CDR3 spans 17 residues. J lost 3 bases, V lost 1 base, and 8 bases had no gene match.

This chain's CDR3 is CASSVDKGDNSPLHF. The CDR3 DNA reads as TGTGCCAGCAGCGTAGATAAGGGGGATAATTCACCCCTCCACTTT. The chain is built from TRBV9 and TRBJ1-6; D possibly corresponds to TRBD1 (6 bases). CDR1 and CDR2 (germline): SGDLS, YYNGEE. The CDR3 runs to 15 residues. Trimming removed 0 bases from V and 5 bases from J, with 9 bases in between.

This chain links TRBV5-1 with TRBJ2-7; 9 bases match TRBD1. The ends lost 3 bases at V and 2 bases at J; junction bases unmatched: 6. The germline V gene encodes CDR1 SGHRS and CDR2 YFSETQ. This CDR3 region has 15 residues. The CDR3 sequence: CASSSTGTGPYEQYF. The CDR3 coding sequence is TGCGCCAGCAGCTCAACCGGGACAGGGCCCTACGAGCAGTACTTC. Together with reference TRBV5-1 and TRBJ2-7, the CDR3 gives the full variable domain: KAGVTQTPRYLIKTRGQQVTLSCSPISGHRSVSWYQQTPGQGLQFLFEYFSETQRNKGNFPGRFSGRQFSNSRSEMNVSTLELGDSALYLCASSSTGTGPYEQYFGPGTRLTVT.

The V and J genes are TRBV4-3 and TRBJ1-6, with 7 bases identical to TRBD1. The trim removed 3 bases at V and 5 bases at J, leaving 7 bases unmatched. This CDR3 has 16 amino acids. Germline values: CDR1 LGHNA, CDR2 YSLEER. DNA of the CDR3: TGCGCCAGCAGCCACCCGACAGGGTCCCATAATTCACCCCTCCACTTT. It encodes CASSHPTGSHNSPLHF.